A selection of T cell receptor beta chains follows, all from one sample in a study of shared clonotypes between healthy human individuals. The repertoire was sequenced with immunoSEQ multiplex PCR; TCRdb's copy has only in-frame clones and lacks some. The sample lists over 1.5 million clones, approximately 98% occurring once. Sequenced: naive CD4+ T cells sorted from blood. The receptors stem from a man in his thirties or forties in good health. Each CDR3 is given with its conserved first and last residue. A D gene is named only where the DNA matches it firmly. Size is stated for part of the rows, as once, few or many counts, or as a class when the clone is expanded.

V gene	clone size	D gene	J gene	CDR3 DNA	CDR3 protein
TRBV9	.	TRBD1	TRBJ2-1	TGTGCCAGCAGCGTAGGAGGGACAGGGGGCTTAAATGAGCAGTTCTTC	CASSVGGTGGLNEQFF
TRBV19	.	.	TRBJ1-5	TGTGCCAGTAGAACTGGGGGCAATCAGCCCCAGCATTTT	CASRTGGNQPQHF
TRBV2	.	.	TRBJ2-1	TGTGCCAGCCGGTTTGACAGTGTGGTGAATGAGCAGTTCTTC	CASRFDSVVNEQFF
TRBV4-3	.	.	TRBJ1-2	TGCGCCAGCAGCCAAGATTCGGGCACTAACTATGGCTACACCTTC	CASSQDSGTNYGYTF
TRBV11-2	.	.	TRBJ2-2	TGTGCCAGCAATTACGACGGGCGTCTGGGGGAGCTGTTTTTT	CASNYDGRLGELFF
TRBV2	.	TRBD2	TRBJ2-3	TGTGCCAGCAGGGGGCAGCGGGAGTATGGAGATACGCAGTATTTT	CASRGQREYGDTQYF
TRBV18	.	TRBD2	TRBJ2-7	TGTGCCAGCTCACCACTCGGGACTAGTGCCGAGCAGTACTTC	CASSPLGTSAEQYF
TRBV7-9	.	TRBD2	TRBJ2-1	TGTGCCAGCAGCCTACTAGGACTAGCGAATGAGCAGTTCTTC	CASSLLGLANEQFF
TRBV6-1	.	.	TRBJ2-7	TGTGCCAGCAGTGAAGCCCAGCGGGAGCAGTACTTC	CASSEAQREQYF
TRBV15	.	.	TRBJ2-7	TGTGCCACCAGCGGGCTCGGGGCTTCTAAGTACGAGCAGTACTTC	CATSGLGASKYEQYF
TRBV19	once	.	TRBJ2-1	TGTGCCAGTAGTACCCCTCTCGGGATCTTATACAATGAGCAGTTCTTC	CASSTPLGILYNEQFF
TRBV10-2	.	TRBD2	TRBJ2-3	TGCGCCAGCAGGACTAGCGGAACAGATACGCAGTATTTT	CASRTSGTDTQYF
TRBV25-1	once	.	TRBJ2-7	TGTGCCAGCAGCGCAGACTCCGAGCAGTACTTC	CASSADSEQYF
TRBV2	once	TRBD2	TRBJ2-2	TGTGCCAGCAGTGAAGCTGCAGCGGGAGTAACCGGGGAGCTGTTTTTT	CASSEAAAGVTGELFF
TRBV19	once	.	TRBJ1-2	TGTGCCACCGGGCGCGGTAACTATGGCTACACCTTC	CATGRGNYGYTF
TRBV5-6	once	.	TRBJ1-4	TGTGCCAGCAGCTTCGGGGGGCCCTCTTGGGAAAAACTGTTTTTT	CASSFGGPSWEKLFF
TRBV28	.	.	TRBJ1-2	TGTGCCAGCAGTTTGGGTATTTTAGTGGGCGGCTACACCTTC	CASSLGILVGGYTF
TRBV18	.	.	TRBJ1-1	TGTGCCAGCTCACCGGGTCCGAACACTGAAGCTTTCTTT	CASSPGPNTEAFF
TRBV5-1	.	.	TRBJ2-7	TGCGCCAGCAGCTTGGGGGCAGACGTCTCCGAGCAGTACTTC	CASSLGADVSEQYF
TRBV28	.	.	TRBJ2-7	TGTGCCAGCAGTTCCGTGGTGCCTGGGGGACCCTACGAGCAGTACTTC	CASSSVVPGGPYEQYF
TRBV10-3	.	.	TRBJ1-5	TGTGCCACAAAACAAGGGGTTAGCAATCAGCCCCAGCATTTT	CATKQGVSNQPQHF
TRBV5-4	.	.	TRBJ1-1	TGTGCCAGCAGCTCTCAACAGGAGATGAACACTGAAGCTTTCTTT	CASSSQQEMNTEAFF
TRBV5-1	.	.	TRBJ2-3	TGCGCCAGCAGCCCGACTGCGGCAGATACGCAGTATTTT	CASSPTAADTQYF
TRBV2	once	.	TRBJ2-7	TGTGCCAGCAGTGAAGGGACCTACTACGAGCAGTACTTC	CASSEGTYYEQYF
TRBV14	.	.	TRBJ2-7	TGTGCCAGCAGCCAAGAGTCTTGGCGCGAGCAGTACTTC	CASSQESWREQYF
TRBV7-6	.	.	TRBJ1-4	TGTGCCAGCAGCTTAGAGGACCACAGAGCAACTAATGAAAAACTGTTTTTT	CASSLEDHRATNEKLFF
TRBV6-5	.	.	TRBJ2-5	TGTGCCAGCAGTTGGGGCTCTAAAGAGACCCAGTACTTC	CASSWGSKETQYF
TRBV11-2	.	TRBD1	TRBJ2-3	TGTGCCAGCCGGACAGGGGTCATCCGCACAGATACGCAGTATTTT	CASRTGVIRTDTQYF
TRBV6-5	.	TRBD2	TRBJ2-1	TGTGCCAGCAGTTACGTTCTAGCGGGCTACAATGAGCAGTTCTTC	CASSYVLAGYNEQFF
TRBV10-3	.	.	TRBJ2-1	TGTGCCATCAAGGACTATCCCACCCGTGACAATGAGCAGTTCTTC	CAIKDYPTRDNEQFF
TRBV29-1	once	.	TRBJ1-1	TGCAGCGTTGTCTCAGGTGGGTGGACTGAAGCTTTCTTT	CSVVSGGWTEAFF
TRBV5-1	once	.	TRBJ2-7	TGCGCCAGCAGCCCGATCGATGGTTACGAGCAGTACTTC	CASSPIDGYEQYF
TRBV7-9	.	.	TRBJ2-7	TGTGCCAGCAGCTTAGCTGAGGGGTCTAAGCAGTACTTC	CASSLAEGSKQYF
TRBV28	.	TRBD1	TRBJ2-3	TGTGCCAGCAGGGGTGAGGGACAGGGGGGCACAGATACGCAGTATTTT	CASRGEGQGGTDTQYF
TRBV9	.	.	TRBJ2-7	TGTGCCAGCAGCCCCTCAGCAGGGATTCCCTACGAGCAGTACTTC	CASSPSAGIPYEQYF
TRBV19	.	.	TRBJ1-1	TGTGCCAGTAGTATCGTCGGGGGAGGGATGAACACTGAAGCTTTCTTT	CASSIVGGGMNTEAFF
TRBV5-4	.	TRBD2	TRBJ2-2	TGTGCCAGCAGCTTAGAGACTAGCGGGAGGGCCGACGGGGAGCTGTTTTTT	CASSLETSGRADGELFF
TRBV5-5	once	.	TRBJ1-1	TGTGCCAGCAGCTTGTTTCGCTTAAGGACCACTGAAGCTTTCTTT	CASSLFRLRTTEAFF
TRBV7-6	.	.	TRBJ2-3	TGTGCCAGCAGCTCTCCCGGCGGGGAAACAGATACGCAGTATTTT	CASSSPGGETDTQYF
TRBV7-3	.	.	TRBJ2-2	TGTGCCAGCAGCTTAATCGCCAGAAACACCGGGGAGCTGTTTTTT	CASSLIARNTGELFF
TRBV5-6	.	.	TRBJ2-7	TGTGCCAGCAGCCGATCCTACGAGCAGTACTTC	CASSRSYEQYF
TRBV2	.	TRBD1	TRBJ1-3	TGTGCCAGCAGTGAACAGGGGGGTGGAAACACCATATATTTT	CASSEQGGGNTIYF
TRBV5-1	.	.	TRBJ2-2	TGCGCCAGCAGCCCGCACCAGAACACCGGGGAGCTGTTTTTT	CASSPHQNTGELFF